In this sample, the clone carrying this T cell receptor beta chain turned up many times. What it binds is unknown. The V end lost 3 bases, the J end lost 3 bases, and 11 bases lay between the germline ends. The CDR3 spans 14 residues. This specimen comes from a study of T cells in Graves' hyperthyroidism and ophthalmopathy. Study conclusions and caveats: It was a median around 6 months before onset that the model predicted ophthalmopathy. Most thyroid clonotypes with frequency above 0.001 were detected in blood.

Amplified TCR beta CDR3 regions came from RNA transcripts. First-round RT-PCR of the TCR CDR3 relied on the HTBI primer set. TCRdb reanalysed the multiplex PCR reads using MiXCR and keeps one entry per CDR3 protein. The sample contains around 290,000 distinct CDR3 sequences, roughly an eighth of which appear only once. Patients were excluded because of uncontrolled infection, other autoimmune disease, pregnancy or lactation. The diagnoses drew upon clinical symptoms, serum thyroxine and TRAb, thyroid ultrasound and orbital computed tomography. The sequenced material came from blood. The rearrangement links TRBV12-3 or TRBV12-4 to TRBJ1-1, with D possibly matching TRBD1 (6 bases). This TCR derives from a woman aged 40 to 55 with Graves' hyperthyroidism. The CDR3 sequence is CASSFRGAHTEAFF. In DNA, the CDR3 is TGTGCCAGCAGTTTCAGGGGAGCTCACACTGAAGCTTTCTTT.